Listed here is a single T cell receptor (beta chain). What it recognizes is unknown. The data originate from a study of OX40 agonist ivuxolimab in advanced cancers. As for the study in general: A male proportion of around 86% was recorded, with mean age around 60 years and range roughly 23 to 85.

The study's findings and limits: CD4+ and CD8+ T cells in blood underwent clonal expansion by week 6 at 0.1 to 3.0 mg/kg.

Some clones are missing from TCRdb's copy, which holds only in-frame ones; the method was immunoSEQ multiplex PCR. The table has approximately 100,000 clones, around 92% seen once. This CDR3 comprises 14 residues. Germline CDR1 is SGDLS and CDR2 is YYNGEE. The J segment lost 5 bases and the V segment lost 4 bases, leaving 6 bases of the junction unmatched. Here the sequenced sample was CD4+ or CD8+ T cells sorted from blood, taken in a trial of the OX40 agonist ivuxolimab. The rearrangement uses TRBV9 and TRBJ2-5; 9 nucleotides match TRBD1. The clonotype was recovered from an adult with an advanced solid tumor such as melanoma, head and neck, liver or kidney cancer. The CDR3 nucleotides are TGTGCCAGCAGCCCACGGACAGGGGTCGAGACCCAGTACTTC. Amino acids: CASSPRTGVETQYF.